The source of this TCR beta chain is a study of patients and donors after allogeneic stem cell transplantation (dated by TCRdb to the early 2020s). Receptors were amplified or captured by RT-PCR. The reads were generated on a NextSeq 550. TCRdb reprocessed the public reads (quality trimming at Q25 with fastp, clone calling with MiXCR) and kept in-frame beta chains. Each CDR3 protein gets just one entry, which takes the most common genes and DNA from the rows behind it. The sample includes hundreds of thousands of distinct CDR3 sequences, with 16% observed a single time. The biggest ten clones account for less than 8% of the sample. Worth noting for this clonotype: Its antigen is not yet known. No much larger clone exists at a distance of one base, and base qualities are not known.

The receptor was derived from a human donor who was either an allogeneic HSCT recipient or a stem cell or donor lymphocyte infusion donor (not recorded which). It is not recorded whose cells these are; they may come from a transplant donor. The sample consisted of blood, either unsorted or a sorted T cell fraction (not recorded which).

The CDR3 in this case is CASSQDLTTFSNQPQHF. The DNA sequence is TGCGCCAGCAGCCAAGATCTAACAACGTTTAGCAATCAGCCCCAGCATTTT. The rearranged chain carries TRBV4-1 and TRBJ1-5, with no confidently assigned D gene. Via the germline V gene, CDR1 is MGHRA and CDR2 YSYEKL. The trim is 0 bases for V and 0 bases for J, with a gap of 12 bases between the germline ends. Measured from the cysteine to the phenylalanine, the CDR3 is 17 residues long. Only the CDR3 DNA is retained, 51 bases long and in frame from the first base.